Below are 12 T cell receptor beta chains sequenced from a single sample in a study of response to subunit inactivated influenza vaccine. In TCRdb, the RT-PCR reads were re-called with MiXCR into one record per CDR3 protein. Of hundreds of thousands of distinct CDR3 sequences listed, 7.6% are singletons. This material consisted of PBMCs from blood, taken around 25 months after vaccination. The receptors derive from a man aged 50 to 69 who received an inactivated influenza vaccine.

The chain links TRBV7-9 to TRBJ1-1; the D is unclear. The V and J ends lost 1 base and 4 bases respectively, with 10 bases between them. Germline values: CDR1 SEHNR, CDR2 FQNEAQ (reference sequence). The length of the CDR3 is 14 residues. As DNA, the CDR3 is TGTGCCAGCAGCTTAGAGGCGGCAAGCACTGAAGCTTTCTTT. Translated, it gives CASSLEAASTEAFF.

This clonotype was counted a few times. The rearrangement uses TRBV28 and TRBJ1-1; 7 positions match TRBD1. V lost 4 bases to trimming and J lost 6 bases; unmatched junction nucleotides: 14. CDR3 length equals 16 residues. CDR1 is MDHEN and CDR2 is SYDVKM in the germline V gene. As DNA, the CDR3 is TGTGCCAGCAGTTCCCCCCTTACAGGGGAGGTTGCTGAAGCTTTCTTT. This encodes CASSSPLTGEVAEAFF. The whole variable domain, remainder taken from reference TRBV28 and TRBJ1-1, is DVKVTQSSRYLVKRTGEKVFLECVQDMDHENMFWYRQDPGLGLRLIYFSYDVKMKEKGDIPEGYSVSREKKERFSLILESASTNQTSMYLCASSSPLTGEVAEAFFGQGTRLTVV.

The chain has TRBV12-3 or TRBV12-4 and TRBJ1-4; 7 bases agree with TRBD1. Unmatched junction bases numbered 3, after V lost 6 bases and J lost 2 bases. The CDR3 has 14 amino acids. The CDR3 DNA reads as TGTGCCAGCAGAACAGGGGTCACTAATGAAAAACTGTTTTTT. It translates to CASRTGVTNEKLFF.

The V and J genes are TRBV5-1 and TRBJ2-1; D call uncertain. Germline V gene data show CDR1 as SGHRS and CDR2 as YFSETQ. V lost 4 bases to trimming and J lost 5 bases, with 10 bases between them. This CDR3 region has 13 residues. DNA for the CDR3: TGCGCCAGCAGCCAGCAACCAGACAATGAGCAGTTCTTC. It codes for CASSQQPDNEQFF.

This clonotype was detected ten times or more. The chain joins TRBV4-3 to TRBJ2-3; D is unresolved. The CDR3 sequence is 13 residues long. Germline V gene sequence: CDR1 LGHNA, CDR2 YSLEER. The V end was cut by 1 base, the J end by 3 bases, with 5 bases between. The CDR3 is CASSQVRTDTQYF. CDR3 nucleotides: TGCGCCAGCAGCCAAGTTAGGACAGATACGCAGTATTTT.

This clonotype was seen a handful of times. The CDR3 protein is CASSAQGGSDWETQYF. CDR3 coding DNA: TGTGCCAGCAGCGCTCAGGGGGGAAGTGATTGGGAGACCCAGTACTTC. V and J are TRBV9 and TRBJ2-5; tentatively, D is TRBD1 (7 bases). Germline values: CDR1 SGDLS, CDR2 YYNGEE. This CDR3 is 16 amino acids long. The V end was cut by 3 bases, the J end by 5 bases, with 20 bases between.

This clonotype has more than one count but fewer than ten. V gene TRBV29-1 combines with J gene TRBJ1-1; 7 bases fit TRBD1. The CDR3 consists of 12 residues. The trim removed 4 bases at V and 6 bases at J, leaving 5 bases unmatched. Germline CDR1 reads SQVTM; CDR2 reads ANQGSEA. For the CDR3, the DNA is TGCAGCGTTGTTCCAGGGACAGCTGAAGCTTTCTTT. It codes for CSVVPGTAEAFF.

The V call is TRBV28, the J call TRBJ1-1; maybe TRBD1 (5 bases). The germline gives CDR1 MDHEN, CDR2 SYDVKM. Trimming stripped 6 bases from V and 3 bases from J, with 17 bases between. The CDR3 runs 15 residues. The DNA for the CDR3 is TGTGCCAGCAGGGATGGGGCGGCAGGCTACACTGAAGCTTTCTTT. Its protein is CASRDGAAGYTEAFF.

In this sample, this clonotype turned up a few times. The genes are TRBV18 and TRBJ2-2; D remains unclear. Germline-derived CDR1 and CDR2 are KGHSH and LQKENI. V gave up 3 bases and J gave up 6 bases, with 8 bases separating them. This CDR3 region has 13 residues. The CDR3 nucleotides are TGTGCCAGCTCACCGCAAGAGTCCGGGGAGCTGTTTTTT. Translating gives CASSPQESGELFF. The full variable domain, rest sourced from reference TRBV18 and TRBJ2-2, is NAGVMQNPRHLVRRRGQEARLRCSPMKGHSHVYWYRQLPEEGLKFMVYLQKENIIDESGMPKERFSAEFPKEGPSILRIQQVVRGDSAAYFCASSPQESGELFFGEGSRLTVL.

This clonotype was recorded a few times. The chain carries TRBV5-1 and TRBJ1-5; 7 bases map to TRBD1. Unmatched junction bases numbered 4, after V lost 4 bases and J lost 0 bases. Germline V gene sequence: CDR1 SGHRS, CDR2 YFSETQ. The CDR3 sequence is 15 residues long. CDR3 amino acids: CASSQGTASNQPQHF. DNA for the CDR3: TGCGCCAGCAGCCAAGGGACAGCTAGCAATCAGCCCCAGCATTTT. Complete variable domain (other parts from reference TRBV5-1 and TRBJ1-5): KAGVTQTPRYLIKTRGQQVTLSCSPISGHRSVSWYQQTPGQGLQFLFEYFSETQRNKGNFPGRFSGRQFSNSRSEMNVSTLELGDSALYLCASSQGTASNQPQHFGDGTRLSIL.

The J gene is TRBJ1-1, the V gene TRBV5-1; perhaps TRBD1 as D (5 bases). This CDR3 has 14 residues. In germline, CDR1 is SGHRS, CDR2 YFSETQ. Trimming cost V 4 bases and J 2 bases, with 12 bases left between them. CDR3 sequence: CASSKRTSNTEAFF. Here the CDR3 DNA reads TGCGCCAGCAGCAAAAGGACAAGCAACACTGAAGCTTTCTTT.

The chain recombines TRBV12-3 or TRBV12-4 with TRBJ1-6; 7 bases are shared with TRBD1. V was pared by 6 bases and J by 5 bases, with 7 bases of the junction left unmatched. The CDR3 has 15 amino acids. The CDR3 region has the DNA TGTGCCAGCAGGCCACAGGGGACTAATAATTCACCCCTCCACTTT. Its protein product is CASRPQGTNNSPLHF.